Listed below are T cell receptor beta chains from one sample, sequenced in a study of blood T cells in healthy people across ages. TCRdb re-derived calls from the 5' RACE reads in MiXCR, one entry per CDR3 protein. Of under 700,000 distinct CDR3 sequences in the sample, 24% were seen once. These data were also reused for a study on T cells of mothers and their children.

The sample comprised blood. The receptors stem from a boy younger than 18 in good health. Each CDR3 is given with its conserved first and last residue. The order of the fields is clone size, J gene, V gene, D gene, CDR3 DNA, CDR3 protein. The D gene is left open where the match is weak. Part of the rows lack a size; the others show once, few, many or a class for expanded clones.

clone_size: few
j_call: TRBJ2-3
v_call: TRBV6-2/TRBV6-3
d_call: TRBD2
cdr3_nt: TGTGCCAGCAGTTACTCTGGACTAGCGGGGATATCAGATACGCAGTATTTT
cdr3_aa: CASSYSGLAGISDTQYF

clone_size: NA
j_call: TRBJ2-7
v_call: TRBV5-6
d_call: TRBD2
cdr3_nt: TGTGCCTCTCAACGACTAGCGGCTTCTTACGAGCAGTACTTC
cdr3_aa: CASQRLAASYEQYF

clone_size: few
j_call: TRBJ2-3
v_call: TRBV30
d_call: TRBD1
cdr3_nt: TGTGCCTGGAGTGACGGGACAGTGAGCACAGATACGCAGTATTTT
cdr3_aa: CAWSDGTVSTDTQYF

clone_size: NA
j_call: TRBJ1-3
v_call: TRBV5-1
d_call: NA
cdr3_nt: TGCGCCAGCAGCTTGGAGGTTGGACGCGCTGGAAACACCATATATTTT
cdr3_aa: CASSLEVGRAGNTIYF

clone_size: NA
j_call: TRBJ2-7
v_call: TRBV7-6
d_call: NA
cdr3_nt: TGTGCCAGCAGCACGATCGGCGAGCAGTACTTC
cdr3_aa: CASSTIGEQYF

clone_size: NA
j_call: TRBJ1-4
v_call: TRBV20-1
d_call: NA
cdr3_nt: TGCAGTGCTAGTAGGACGGATTCTAATGAAAAACTGTTTTTT
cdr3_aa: CSASRTDSNEKLFF

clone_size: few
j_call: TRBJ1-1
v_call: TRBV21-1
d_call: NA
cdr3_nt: TGTGCCAGCAGCGTCGAGGACAGGGACGGGGGAGCTTTCTTT
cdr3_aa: CASSVEDRDGGAFF

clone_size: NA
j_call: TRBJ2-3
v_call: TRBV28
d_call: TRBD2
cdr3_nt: TGTGCCAGCAGTTTCGTTCCGGGAGGGCATGGAGATACGCAGTATTTT
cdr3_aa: CASSFVPGGHGDTQYF

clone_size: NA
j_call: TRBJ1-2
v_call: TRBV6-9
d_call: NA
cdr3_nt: TGTGCCAGCAGTTATGTTAGGGGGGACTGCGGCTACACCTTC
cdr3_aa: CASSYVRGDCGYTF

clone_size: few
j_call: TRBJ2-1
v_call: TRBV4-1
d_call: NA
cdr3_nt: TGCGCCAGCAGCCTAATTTCCTACAATGAGCAGTTCTTC
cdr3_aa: CASSLISYNEQFF

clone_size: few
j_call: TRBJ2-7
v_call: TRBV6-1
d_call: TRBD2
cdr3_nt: TGTGCCAGCAGGGGTACCGGGACTAGTTACTACGAGCAGTACTTC
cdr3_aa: CASRGTGTSYYEQYF

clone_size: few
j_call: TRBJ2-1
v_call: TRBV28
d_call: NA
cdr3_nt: TGTGCCGTTCATTCCGGGGTTCCCCCCCCTGGCTACAATGAGCAGTTCTTC
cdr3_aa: CAVHSGVPPPGYNEQFF

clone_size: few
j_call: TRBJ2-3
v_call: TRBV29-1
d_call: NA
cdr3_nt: TGCAGCGTTGCCTCCCTAGCTAGCACAGATACGCAGTATTTT
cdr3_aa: CSVASLASTDTQYF

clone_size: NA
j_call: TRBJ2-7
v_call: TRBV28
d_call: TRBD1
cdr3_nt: TGTGCCAGCAGTTTAGCCGGACAGGCCTACGAGCAGTACTTC
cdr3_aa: CASSLAGQAYEQYF

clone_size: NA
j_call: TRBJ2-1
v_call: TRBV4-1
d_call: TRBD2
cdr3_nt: TGCGCCAGCAGCCAACCACCTAGCGGGAGTTCCTACAATGAGCAGTTCTTC
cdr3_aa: CASSQPPSGSSYNEQFF

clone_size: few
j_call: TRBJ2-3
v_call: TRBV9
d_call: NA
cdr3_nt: TGTGCCAGCAGCACCCGGCCGGGACCGCGCACAGATACGCAGTATTTT
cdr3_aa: CASSTRPGPRTDTQYF

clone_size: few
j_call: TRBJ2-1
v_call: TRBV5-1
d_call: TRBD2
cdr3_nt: TGCGCCAGCAGCTTGGGACTTAGCGGGAGGGCCTACAATGAGCAGTTCTTC
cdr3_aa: CASSLGLSGRAYNEQFF

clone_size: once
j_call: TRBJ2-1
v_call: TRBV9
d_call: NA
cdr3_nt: TGTGCCAGCAGCGTAGGTTGGGGGGGCGGGAGTACCTACAATGAGCAGTTCTTC
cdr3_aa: CASSVGWGGGSTYNEQFF

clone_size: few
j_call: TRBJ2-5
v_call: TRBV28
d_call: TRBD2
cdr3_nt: TGTGCCAGCAGTCCCCCAGGGGCTAGCGGGCCGTACCAAGAGACCCAGTACTTC
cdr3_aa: CASSPPGASGPYQETQYF

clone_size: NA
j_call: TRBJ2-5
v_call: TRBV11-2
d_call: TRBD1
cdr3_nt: TGTGCCAGCAGCCCGCCCCTCAGGGGGCAATTCTACGAGCGGTACTTC
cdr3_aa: CASSPPLRGQFYERYF

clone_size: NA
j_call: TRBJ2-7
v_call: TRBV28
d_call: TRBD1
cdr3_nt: TGTGCCAGCAGTTCGGGACAGCAGAACTCCTACGAGCAGTACTTC
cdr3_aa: CASSSGQQNSYEQYF

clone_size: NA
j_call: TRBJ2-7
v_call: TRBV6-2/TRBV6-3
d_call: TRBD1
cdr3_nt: TGTGCCAGCAGTTACTCCCTTGACAGGGACTACGAGCAGTACTTC
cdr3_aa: CASSYSLDRDYEQYF

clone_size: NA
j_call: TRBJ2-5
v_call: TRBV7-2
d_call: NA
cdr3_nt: TGTGCCAGCAGCCTAACTCTTGAGACCCAGTACTTC
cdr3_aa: CASSLTLETQYF

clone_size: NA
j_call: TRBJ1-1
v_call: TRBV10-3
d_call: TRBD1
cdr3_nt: TGTGCCATCAGTCCAGGGGGGAAGGAAGCTTTCTTT
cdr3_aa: CAISPGGKEAFF

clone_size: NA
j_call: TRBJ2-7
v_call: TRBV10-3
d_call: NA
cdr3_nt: TGTGCCATCAGTGGGTCCACCGAGCAGTACTTC
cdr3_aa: CAISGSTEQYF

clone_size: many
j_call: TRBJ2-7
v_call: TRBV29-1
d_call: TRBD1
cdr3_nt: TGCAGCGGCCTGTGGGACAGCTCCTACGAGCAGTACTTC
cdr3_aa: CSGLWDSSYEQYF

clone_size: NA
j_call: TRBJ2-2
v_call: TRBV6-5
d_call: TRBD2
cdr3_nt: TGTGCCAGCAGTTCGGGAGGGGGAGGCGGGGAGCTGTTTTTT
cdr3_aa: CASSSGGGGGELFF

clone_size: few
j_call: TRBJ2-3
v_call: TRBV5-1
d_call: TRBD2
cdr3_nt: TGCGCCAGCAGCTTGACGGGACTAGCGGGAGAAAACACAGATACGCAGTATTTT
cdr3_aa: CASSLTGLAGENTDTQYF

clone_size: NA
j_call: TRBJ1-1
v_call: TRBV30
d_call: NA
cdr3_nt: TGTGCCTGGAGTCTCGAGGGGGCTGAAGCTTTCTTT
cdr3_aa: CAWSLEGAEAFF